This note documents a single T cell receptor beta chain sequence. The antigen remains unidentified. Investigators prepared the TCR beta libraries by applying iRepertoire HTBI primers and Arm-PCR of CDR3 regions. TCRdb reprocessed the multiplex PCR reads via MiXCR and lists one record per CDR3 protein. Of approximately 490,000 distinct CDR3 sequences in the sample, around 15% were seen once. Germline loops: CDR1 SGHTA, CDR2 FQGNSA. V lost 4 bases, J lost 4 bases, and 13 bases lay in between. The CDR3 runs to 14 residues. This entry is derived from a study of regulatory T cells in long-lasting Graves disease. Described time point: newly diagnosed GD, antithyroid drugs for less than 3 months. Extracted PBMC RNA gave rise to the TCR library. Study-level findings and limits: Persistent patients shared more public clonotypes (approximately 2,500) than new patients (just under 1,000).

These data are also associated with another study on T cells in Graves' hyperthyroidism and ophthalmopathy. That paper states: Patients aged 18 to 65 with hyperthyroidism were newly diagnosed, with duration under 2 months.

The J gene is TRBJ2-5, the V gene TRBV7-2; possible D gene TRBD2, 5 bases. Sequences were derived from peripheral blood mononuclear cells (PBMCs), sampled at new diagnosis, from a patient treated with antithyroid drugs. This TCR was sampled from a man between 35 and 55 years old with Graves disease. CDR3 region: CASSWRAERETQYF. DNA of the CDR3: TGTGCCAGCAGCTGGCGGGCGGAAAGAGAGACCCAGTACTTC.